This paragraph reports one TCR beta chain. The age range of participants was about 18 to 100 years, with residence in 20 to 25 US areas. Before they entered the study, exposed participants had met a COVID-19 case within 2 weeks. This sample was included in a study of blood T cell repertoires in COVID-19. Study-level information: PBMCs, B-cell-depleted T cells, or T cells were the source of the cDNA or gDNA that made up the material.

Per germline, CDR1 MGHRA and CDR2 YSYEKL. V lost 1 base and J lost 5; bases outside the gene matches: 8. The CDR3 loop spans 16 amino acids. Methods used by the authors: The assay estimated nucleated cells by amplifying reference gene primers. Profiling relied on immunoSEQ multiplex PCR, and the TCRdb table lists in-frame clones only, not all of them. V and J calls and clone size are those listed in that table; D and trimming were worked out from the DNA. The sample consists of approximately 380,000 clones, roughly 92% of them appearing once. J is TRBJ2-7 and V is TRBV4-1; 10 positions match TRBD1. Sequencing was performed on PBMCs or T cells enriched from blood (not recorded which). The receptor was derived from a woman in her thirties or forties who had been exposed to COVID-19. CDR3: CASSQAPRDRGHEQYF. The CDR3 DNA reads TGCGCCAGCAGCCAAGCTCCCCGGGACAGGGGCCACGAGCAGTACTTC.